What follows describes a single T cell receptor beta chain. This table comes from immunoSEQ multiplex PCR, and its TCRdb copy is limited to in-frame clones, with some not included. The table includes under 25,000 clones, 74% detected once. The investigators sampled blood at baseline, at cycle 4 day 1, and at cycle 7 day 1. Germline values: CDR1 MNHEY, CDR2 SVGAGI. After removal of 7 bases from V and 3 bases from J, the junction contained 4 bases not matched to a gene. The CDR3 runs 14 residues. The data belong to a study of OX40 agonist ivuxolimab in advanced cancers. This receptor was identified in an adult with an advanced solid tumor such as melanoma, head and neck, liver or kidney cancer. This rearrangement joins TRBV6-5 to TRBJ2-1, with 9 bases aligning to TRBD2. This sample comprised CD4+ or CD8+ T cells sorted from blood, obtained in a trial of the OX40 agonist ivuxolimab. This chain's CDR3 is CASISSGNYNEQFF. DNA of the CDR3: TGTGCCAGCATATCTAGCGGGAACTACAATGAGCAGTTCTTC.